The following is a T cell receptor beta chain sequence with its context. This specimen belongs to a study of blood T cells in healthy people across ages. Study-wide background: T cells yielded about one barcoded beta molecule per two cells through template switching.

Combining a sample-barcoded 5' primer with a J-beta primer mix, a second PCR ran for 7 to 11 cycles. TCRdb re-called the 5' RACE reads with MiXCR, one entry per CDR3 protein. This sample has some 880,000 distinct CDR3 sequences, with 30% to 45% found just once. V dropped 5 bases and J dropped 4; count of bases not matched to a gene: 11. The CDR3 contains 18 residues. The germline V gene encodes CDR1 SGHTA and CDR2 FQGNSA. This chain links TRBV7-2 with TRBJ2-5; 15 bases map to TRBD2. The source is a man younger than 35 in good health. Sequenced material: blood. The CDR3 bases are TGTGCCAGCAGCCTAGGGACTAGCGGGGGGAATTCACGAGAGACCCAGTACTTC. It specifies CASSLGTSGGNSRETQYF.